The 22 T cell receptor beta chains presented below share a single source sample, sequenced in a study of technical replicates of blood from a few donors. This table comes from immunoSEQ multiplex PCR, and its TCRdb copy is limited to in-frame clones, with some not included. Here the sample spans roughly 100,000 clones, less than 96% being singletons. Sequencing was carried out using T cells isolated from PBMCs. The receptor source for this set is a human donor in good health.

The CDR3 DNA is TGTGCCAGCAGCCCGGACTTAGCGGGAGAAGAGACCCAGTACTTC. Encoded protein: CASSPDLAGEETQYF. The chain couples TRBV27 to TRBJ2-5; 9 positions agree with TRBD2. Germline V gene sequence: CDR1 MNHEY, CDR2 SMNVEV (reference sequence). Unmatched junction bases numbered 8, after V lost 6 bases and J lost 3 bases. The CDR3 runs 15 residues.

The rearrangement links TRBV7-9 to TRBJ2-1; D is undetermined. The CDR3 is 12 residues long. Germline assignment: CDR1 SEHNR and CDR2 FQNEAQ (reference sequence). The V and J ends lost 1 base and 9 bases respectively, with 7 bases between them. CDR3 sequence: CASSLVSGEQFF. CDR3 nucleotide sequence: TGTGCCAGCAGCTTAGTGTCGGGTGAGCAGTTCTTC.

The chain is built from TRBV4-1 and TRBJ1-5; D unresolved. The CDR3 loop spans 14 amino acids. Germline lookup yields CDR1 MGHRA and CDR2 YSYEKL. V was trimmed by 0 bases and J by 5 bases, leaving 8 bases between them. CDR3 nucleotide sequence: TGCGCCAGCAGCCAAGATTACACCTATCAGCCCCAGCATTTT. The encoded protein is CASSQDYTYQPQHF.

CDR3 nucleotide sequence: TGTGCCAGTACCCCTGCGACAGCCGCAGATACGCAGTATTTT. Encoded protein: CASTPATAADTQYF. This rearrangement joins TRBV19 to TRBJ2-3; D might be TRBD1 (5 bases). Trimming removed 7 bases at V and 4 bases at J, with 15 bases between. This CDR3 region has 14 residues. From germline, CDR1 is LNHDA and CDR2 SQIVND (reference sequence). Full variable domain (outside the CDR3, taken from reference TRBV19 and TRBJ2-3): DGGITQSPKYLFRKEGQNVTLSCEQNLNHDAMYWYRQDPGQGLRLIYYSQIVNDFQKGDIAEGYSVSREKKESFPLTVTSAQKNPTAFYLCASTPATAADTQYFGPGTRLTVL.

This chain connects TRBV5-1 to TRBJ2-5, with a tentative D call TRBD2 (6 bases). Germline assignment: CDR1 SGHRS and CDR2 YFSETQ. The CDR3 runs 13 residues. V lost 2 bases and J lost 4, with 9 bases in between. DNA of the CDR3: TGCGCCAGCAGCTTTGCGGGACGAGAGACCCAGTACTTC. Encoded protein: CASSFAGRETQYF.

The sample holds one count of this clone. The chain employs TRBV6-6 and TRBJ2-2; no reliable D call. The CDR3 loop spans 12 amino acids. CDR1 is MNHNY and CDR2 is SVGAGI in the germline V gene (reference sequence). Trimming removed 8 bases at V and 5 bases at J, with 9 bases between. The CDR3 nucleotides are TGTGCCAGCGGGCCGGCGACCGGGGAGCTGTTTTTT. Amino acid sequence: CASGPATGELFF.

The V gene is TRBV6-5, the J gene TRBJ2-7, with TRBD2 identical over 7 bases. Germline CDR1 MNHEY, CDR2 SVGAGI. The CDR3 consists of 13 residues. V shed 8 bases and J 2 bases; nucleotides not matched to a gene: 6. CDR3 bases: TGTGCCAGCGGGGTAGCGGGTACCTACGAGCAGTACTTC. Residues: CASGVAGTYEQYF.

The chain is built from TRBV5-1 and TRBJ2-1; weak D call: TRBD2 (5 bases). Trimming shortened V by 0 bases and J by 3 bases, and 13 bases separated the two germline ends. The CDR3 covers 16 residues. Germline V gives CDR1 SGHRS, CDR2 YFSETQ. The CDR3 spells CASSLATGMYYNEQFF. CDR3 in DNA: TGCGCCAGCAGCTTGGCCACCGGGATGTACTACAATGAGCAGTTCTTC.

V and J are TRBV9 and TRBJ1-5; D ambiguous. Trimming left V 0 bases short and J 0 bases short, with 7 bases between. The germline gives CDR1 SGDLS, CDR2 YYNGEE. The CDR3 loop spans 15 amino acids. The CDR3 nucleotides are TGTGCCAGCAGCGTAGACGGGTATAGCAATCAGCCCCAGCATTTT. Protein sequence: CASSVDGYSNQPQHF. The full variable domain, completed using reference TRBV9 and TRBJ1-5, is DSGVTQTPKHLITATGQRVTLRCSPRSGDLSVYWYQQSLDQGLQFLIQYYNGEERAKGNILERFSAQQFPDLHSELNLSSLELGDSALYFCASSVDGYSNQPQHFGDGTRLSIL.

The chain has TRBV4-1 and TRBJ2-2, with 9 nucleotides matching TRBD2. V was pared by 3 bases and J by 1 base, with 3 bases of the junction left unmatched. The CDR3 has 16 residues. Germline V lookup: CDR1 MGHRA, CDR2 YSYEKL. This CDR3 reads CASSHGLAKNTGELFF. CDR3 bases: TGCGCCAGCAGCCATGGACTAGCGAAGAACACCGGGGAGCTGTTTTTT.

The rearrangement links TRBV7-9 to TRBJ2-2; D is undetermined. Germline values: CDR1 SEHNR, CDR2 FQNEAQ (reference sequence). Deletions cut 5 bases from V and 6 bases from J, with 16 bases between. The CDR3 covers 15 residues. The CDR3 DNA is TGTGCCAGCAGCCCCCCGGTAGAGGTACCCGGGGAGCTGTTTTTT. As protein: CASSPPVEVPGELFF.

This clone appeared once. The CDR3 bases are TGTGCCAGCAGTTCGAGGCAAGGCCCCCAGGGGCTCATGAACACTGAAGCTTTCTTT. It specifies CASSSRQGPQGLMNTEAFF. The chain couples TRBV28 to TRBJ1-1, with D tentatively TRBD1 (6 bases). This CDR3 has 19 amino acids. V gave up 4 bases and J gave up 0 bases, with 24 bases separating them. The germline V gene has CDR1 MDHEN and CDR2 SYDVKM.

This chain links TRBV29-1 with TRBJ1-1, with 7 bases identical to TRBD1. The CDR3 covers 16 residues. Losses at the gene ends were 6 bases for V and 0 bases for J; bases not matched to a gene: 13. Germline CDR1 reads SQVTM; CDR2 reads ANQGSEA. The CDR3 is CSVVGQVNFMNTEAFF. The CDR3, as DNA: TGCAGCGTAGTCGGACAGGTTAATTTTATGAACACTGAAGCTTTCTTT.

The V and J genes are TRBV27 and TRBJ1-2; D ambiguous. Trimming pared 7 bases from V and 1 base from J, leaving 13 bases between. There are 14 residues in the CDR3. The V gene's germline CDR1 is MNHEY and CDR2 SMNVEV (reference sequence). The CDR3 loop is CASTTAGFNYGYTF. The CDR3 DNA reads as TGTGCCAGCACCACTGCGGGGTTTAACTATGGCTACACCTTC.

The rearrangement links TRBV11-2 to TRBJ2-2; 10 bases agree with TRBD2. This CDR3 contains 17 residues. Germline V CDR1 and CDR2: SGHAT, FQNNGV. V gave up 4 bases and J gave up 4 bases; unmatched junction bases: 9. CDR3 residues: CASSSFRLAGITGELFF. CDR3 DNA sequence: TGTGCCAGCAGCTCCTTCCGACTAGCGGGTATCACCGGGGAGCTGTTTTTT.

This rearrangement joins TRBV7-6 to TRBJ1-1; D is undetermined. V lost 5 bases to trimming and J lost 6 bases, with 10 bases between them. Per germline, CDR1 SGHVS and CDR2 FNYEAQ. This CDR3 comprises 12 residues. CDR3 sequence reads: CASSQLEAEAFF. CDR3 bases: TGTGCCAGCAGCCAGTTGGAGGCTGAAGCTTTCTTT.

The chain joins TRBV7-6 to TRBJ2-1; D is unresolved. Germline lookup yields CDR1 SGHVS and CDR2 FNYEAQ. This CDR3 has 13 residues. V was shortened by 4 bases and J by 6 bases, with 10 bases between the two germline ends. The DNA of the CDR3 is TGTGCCAGCAGCTCAGGAAGAGCCAATGAGCAGTTCTTC. The encoded protein is CASSSGRANEQFF.

V is TRBV27 and J is TRBJ2-1; 14 bases agree with TRBD2. V lost 5 bases and J lost 9; bases outside the gene matches: 15. Per the germline V gene, CDR1 is MNHEY and CDR2 is SMNVEV (reference sequence). The CDR3 is 18 residues long. The CDR3 protein is CASSGTSGSRGPSLEQFF. DNA for the CDR3: TGTGCCAGCAGTGGGACTAGCGGGAGTAGGGGCCCTAGTCTTGAGCAGTTCTTC.

This chain connects TRBV15 to TRBJ2-1; 9 nucleotides match TRBD2. The germline CDR1 and CDR2 sequences are LNHNV and YYDKDF (reference sequence). Trimming at V came to 5 bases and at J to 9 bases, leaving 8 bases not matched to a gene. The CDR3 spans 14 residues. The CDR3 spells CATSLSGRLSEQFF. The CDR3 DNA is TGTGCCACCAGCCTGAGCGGGAGGTTGAGTGAGCAGTTCTTC.

The rearrangement joins TRBV15 to TRBJ1-1; D remains ambiguous. V was pared by 0 bases and J by 0 bases, with 14 bases between. Germline CDR1 reads LNHNV; CDR2 reads YYDKDF (reference sequence). The CDR3 loop spans 17 amino acids. CDR3 loop: CATSRDLTLPMNTEAFF. The DNA of the CDR3 is TGTGCCACCAGCAGAGACCTAACCCTTCCTATGAACACTGAAGCTTTCTTT.

The rearrangement joins TRBV5-4 to TRBJ1-1; TRBD1 aligns across 8 bases. Germline V gene lookup returns CDR1 SGHNT and CDR2 YYREEE (reference sequence). The V and J ends lost 4 bases and 1 base, in that order; junction bases with no gene match: 9. There are 16 residues in the CDR3. The CDR3 reads CASSQDRGYANTEAFF. Written as DNA, the CDR3 is TGTGCCAGCAGCCAAGACAGGGGTTATGCGAACACTGAAGCTTTCTTT.

The chain uses TRBV7-9 and TRBJ2-1; weak D call: TRBD2 (5 bases). CDR3 size: 13 residues. Trimming pared 7 bases from V and 8 bases from J, leaving 15 bases between. CDR1 and CDR2 from the germline V gene are SEHNR and FQNEAQ (reference sequence). The CDR3 DNA reads TGTGCCAGCATATTGCGGGTGGGTGATGAGCAGTTCTTC. Its protein is CASILRVGDEQFF.